The 5 T cell receptor beta chains presented below share a single source sample, sequenced in a study of a mutant IDH1 vaccine in newly diagnosed glioma. The time point here: week 47, end of study. A 20-mer mutant IDH1 peptide at 300 ug was injected subcutaneously with topical imiquimod. Only in-frame clones appear in the TCRdb table, and some are missing; sequencing was by immunoSEQ multiplex PCR. The sample consists of tens of thousands of clones, approximately 90% of them appearing once. No cognate antigen is known for these TCRs. The material was PBMCs, obtained from a glioma patient whose treatment included an IDH1 peptide vaccine. The origin of the receptors is a man aged 35 to 55 with glioma.

The rearrangement links TRBV28 to TRBJ1-2; D is uncertain. Germline V gives CDR1 MDHEN, CDR2 SYDVKM. Trimming removed 3 bases from V and 7 bases from J, with 18 bases in between. The CDR3 consists of 15 residues. The CDR3 coding sequence is TGTGCCAGCAGTTTTCCGTCAGGACTGAGGAGTGGCTACACCTTC. It is translated as CASSFPSGLRSGYTF.

V gene TRBV25-1 combines with J gene TRBJ2-5; maybe TRBD1 (6 bases). Deletions cut 1 base from V and 3 bases from J, with 9 bases between. The CDR3 extends over 14 amino acids. Germline CDR1 is MGHDK and CDR2 is SYGVNS. In DNA form, the CDR3 reads TGTGCCAGCAGTGAATGGGCAGGGGAAGAGACCCAGTACTTC. Protein product: CASSEWAGEETQYF. The full variable domain, completed using reference TRBV25-1 and TRBJ2-5, is EADIYQTPRYLVIGTGKKITLECSQTMGHDKMYWYQQDPGMELHLIHYSYGVNSTEKGDLSSESTVSRIRTEHFPLTLESARPSHTSQYLCASSEWAGEETQYFGPGTRLLVL.

V gene TRBV25-1 combines with J gene TRBJ2-1; 14 bases are shared with TRBD2. CDR3 size: 17 residues. Per germline, CDR1 MGHDK and CDR2 SYGVNS. V dropped 8 bases and J dropped 2; count of bases not matched to a gene: 8. The CDR3 nucleotides are TGTGCCAGCGGGGGGACTAGCGGGAGATCCACCTACAATGAGCAGTTCTTC. Its translation: CASGGTSGRSTYNEQFF.

This clone is a singleton in its sample. The chain uses TRBV19 and TRBJ1-1, with no clear D. There are 16 residues in the CDR3. Between the trimmed V and J ends, which lost 7 bases and 0 bases, there was a span of 18 bases. Germline values: CDR1 LNHDA, CDR2 SQIVND (reference sequence). The CDR3 loop is CASTTLLAVMNTEAFF. CDR3 sequence (DNA): TGTGCCAGTACCACCCTTTTGGCAGTGATGAACACTGAAGCTTTCTTT.

V gene TRBV28 combines with J gene TRBJ2-3, with 8 positions matching TRBD2. This CDR3 comprises 14 residues. CDR1 is MDHEN and CDR2 is SYDVKM in the germline V gene. Trimming removed 8 bases from V and 2 bases from J; junction bases left unmatched: 6. The CDR3 loop is CASVRGATTDTQYF. The CDR3, as DNA: TGTGCCAGCGTGCGGGGGGCCACCACAGATACGCAGTATTTT.